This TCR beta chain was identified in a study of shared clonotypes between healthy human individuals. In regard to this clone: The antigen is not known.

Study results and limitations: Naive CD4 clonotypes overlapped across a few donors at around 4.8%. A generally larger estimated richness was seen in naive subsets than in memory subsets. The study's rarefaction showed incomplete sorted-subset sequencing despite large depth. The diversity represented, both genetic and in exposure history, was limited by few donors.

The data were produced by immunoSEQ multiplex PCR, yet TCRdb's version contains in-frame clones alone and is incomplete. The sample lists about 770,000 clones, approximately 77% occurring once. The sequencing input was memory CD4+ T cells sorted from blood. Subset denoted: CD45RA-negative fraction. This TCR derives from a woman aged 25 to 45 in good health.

The chain's CDR3 is CASGIGAGDTGELFF. The DNA of the CDR3 is TGTGCCAGCGGGATTGGAGCGGGAGACACCGGGGAGCTGTTTTTT. The gene calls are TRBV6-1 and TRBJ2-2, with TRBD2 identical over 8 bases. V gave up 8 bases and J gave up 3 bases; unmatched junction bases: 8. This CDR3 contains 15 residues. CDR1 MNHNS and CDR2 SASEGT come from the germline V gene.